The clone carrying this TCR beta chain was seen just once. Its antigen is unidentified. The entry originates in a study of cytomegalovirus exposure and HLA in healthy donors. Primers included in the PCR were 60 Vbeta and 13 Jbeta primers. TCRdb keeps only in-frame clones here, not all; method: immunoSEQ multiplex PCR. The sample lists some 110,000 clones, roughly four fifths occurring once. Study-level points and caveats: In presence/absence analyses, roughly uniform sequencing depth across donors was assumed. Associated with HLA alleles at 0.05 false discovery rate in a later analysis were over 15,000 TCR beta sequences. A later analysis reportedly found fewer N-insertions in an Asian-associated ancestry cluster than the roughly 670-donor mean. The authors reported that TCR beta sequences could predict HLA-A and HLA-B alleles. These predictions were accurate for most subjects in the first cohort.

With V trimmed by 5 bases and J by 2 bases, 8 bases remained unmatched. The germline V gene has CDR1 MDHEN and CDR2 SYDVKM. The length of the CDR3 is 16 residues. The sequencing input was PBMCs. The sequence derives from a man over 45 in good health and CMV-seropositive. The chain recombines TRBV28 with TRBJ2-5; 10 positions match TRBD2. As DNA, the CDR3 is TGTGCCAGCAGTCCCATTGGGACTAGCGAGCAAGAGACCCAGTACTTC. It translates to CASSPIGTSEQETQYF.